Detailed here is one T cell receptor (beta chain). The antigen is undetermined. These data come from a study of early T cells in non-severe SARS-CoV-2 infection. The wider study: Chains were not paired, and sequencing was done on bulk RNA from unsorted whole blood.

Broader study findings: Database matching using VDJdb favored anti-spike CD8 responses, with private and CD4 specificities left missing.

Germline V lookup: CDR1 MNHNS, CDR2 SASEGT. The CDR3 extends over 15 amino acids. J gave up 4 bases and V 0 bases, and 3 bases lay outside the gene matches. Unique molecular identifiers tagged individual cDNA molecules. TCRdb re-derived calls from the 5' RACE reads in MiXCR, one entry per CDR3 protein. The sample lists tens of thousands of distinct CDR3 sequences, under 8.5% occurring once. The clonotype comes from an adult who was a healthcare worker with PCR-confirmed SARS-CoV-2 infection or an uninfected control (not recorded which). Sequencing used whole blood. The rearrangement uses TRBV6-1 and TRBJ2-1; 7 bases match TRBD2. CDR3 sequence: CASSEALAEYNEQFF. The CDR3 DNA is TGTGCCAGCAGTGAAGCGCTAGCGGAATACAATGAGCAGTTCTTC.